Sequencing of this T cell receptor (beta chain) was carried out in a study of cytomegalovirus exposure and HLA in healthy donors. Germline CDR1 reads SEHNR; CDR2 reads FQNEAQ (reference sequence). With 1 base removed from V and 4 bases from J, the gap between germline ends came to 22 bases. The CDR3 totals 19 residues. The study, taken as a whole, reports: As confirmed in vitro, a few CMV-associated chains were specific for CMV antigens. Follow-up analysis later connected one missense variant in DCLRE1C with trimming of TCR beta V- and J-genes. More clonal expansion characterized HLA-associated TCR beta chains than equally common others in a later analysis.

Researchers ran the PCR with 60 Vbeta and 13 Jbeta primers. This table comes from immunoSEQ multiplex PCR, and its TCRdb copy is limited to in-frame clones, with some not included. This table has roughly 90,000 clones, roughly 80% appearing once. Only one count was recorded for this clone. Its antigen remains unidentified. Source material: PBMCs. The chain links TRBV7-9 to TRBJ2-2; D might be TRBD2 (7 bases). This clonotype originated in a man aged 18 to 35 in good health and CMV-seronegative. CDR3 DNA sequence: TGTGCCAGCAGCTTAGTACGGGGGATAGGGGGGGTAGCCACCGGGGAGCTGTTTTTT. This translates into CASSLVRGIGGVATGELFF.